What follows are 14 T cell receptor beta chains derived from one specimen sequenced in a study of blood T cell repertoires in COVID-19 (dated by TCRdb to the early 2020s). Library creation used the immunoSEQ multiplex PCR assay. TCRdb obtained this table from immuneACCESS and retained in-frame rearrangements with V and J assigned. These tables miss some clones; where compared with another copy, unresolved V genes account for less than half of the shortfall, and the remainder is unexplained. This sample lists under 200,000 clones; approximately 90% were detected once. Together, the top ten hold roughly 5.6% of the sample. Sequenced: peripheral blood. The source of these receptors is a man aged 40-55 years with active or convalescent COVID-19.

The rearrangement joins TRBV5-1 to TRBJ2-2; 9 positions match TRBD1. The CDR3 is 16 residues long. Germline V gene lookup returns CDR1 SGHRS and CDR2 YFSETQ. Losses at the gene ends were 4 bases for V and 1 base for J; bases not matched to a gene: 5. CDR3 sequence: CASSRSGQGNTGELFF. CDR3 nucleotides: TGCGCCAGCAGCCGGTCGGGACAGGGGAACACCGGGGAGCTGTTTTTT.

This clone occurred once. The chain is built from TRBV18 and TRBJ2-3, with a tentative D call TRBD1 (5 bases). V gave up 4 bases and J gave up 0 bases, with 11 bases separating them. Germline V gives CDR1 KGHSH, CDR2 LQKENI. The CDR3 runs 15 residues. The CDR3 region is CASSRQRLSTDTQYF. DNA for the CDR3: TGTGCCAGCTCACGACAGAGACTTAGCACAGATACGCAGTATTTT.

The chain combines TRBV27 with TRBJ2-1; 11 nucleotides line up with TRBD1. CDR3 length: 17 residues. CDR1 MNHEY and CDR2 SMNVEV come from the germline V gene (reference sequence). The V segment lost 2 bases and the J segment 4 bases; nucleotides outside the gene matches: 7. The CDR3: CASSLPPGTGGYNEQFF. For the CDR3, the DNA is TGTGCCAGCAGTTTACCTCCCGGGACAGGGGGATACAATGAGCAGTTCTTC.

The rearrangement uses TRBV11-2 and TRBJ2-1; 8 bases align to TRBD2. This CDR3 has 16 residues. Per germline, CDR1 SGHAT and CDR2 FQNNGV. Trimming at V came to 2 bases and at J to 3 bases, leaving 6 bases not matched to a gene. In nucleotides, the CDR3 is TGTGCCAGCAGCTTATGGGGTAGCGGGAACTACAATGAGCAGTTCTTC. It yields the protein CASSLWGSGNYNEQFF.

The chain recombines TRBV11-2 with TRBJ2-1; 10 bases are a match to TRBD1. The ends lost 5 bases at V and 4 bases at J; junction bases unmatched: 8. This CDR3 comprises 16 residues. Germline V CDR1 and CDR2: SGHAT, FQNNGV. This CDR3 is CASSVSGQGGYNEQFF. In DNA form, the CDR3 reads TGTGCCAGCAGCGTCTCAGGACAGGGGGGTTACAATGAGCAGTTCTTC.

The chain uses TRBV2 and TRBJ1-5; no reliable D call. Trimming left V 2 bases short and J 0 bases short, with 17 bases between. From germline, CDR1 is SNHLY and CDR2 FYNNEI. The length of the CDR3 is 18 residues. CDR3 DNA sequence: TGTGCCAGCAGTGAAAGAATAATGTACGAACATAGCAATCAGCCCCAGCATTTT. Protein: CASSERIMYEHSNQPQHF.

CDR3 residues: CASSARQGGTDTQYF. CDR3 DNA sequence: TGTGCCAGCAGCGCCCGACAGGGAGGCACAGATACGCAGTATTTT. The gene calls are TRBV9 and TRBJ2-3; 7 nucleotides match TRBD1. J lost 1 base, V lost 3 bases, and 5 bases had no gene match. In germline, CDR1 is SGDLS, CDR2 YYNGEE. This CDR3 comprises 15 residues. The full variable domain, in which reference TRBV9 and TRBJ2-3 provide the parts outside the CDR3, is DSGVTQTPKHLITATGQRVTLRCSPRSGDLSVYWYQQSLDQGLQFLIQYYNGEERAKGNILERFSAQQFPDLHSELNLSSLELGDSALYFCASSARQGGTDTQYFGPGTRLTVL.

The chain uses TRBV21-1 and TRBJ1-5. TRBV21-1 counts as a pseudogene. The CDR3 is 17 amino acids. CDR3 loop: CASSNGSPDYSNQPQHF. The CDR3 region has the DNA TGTGCCAGCAGCAATGGTTCACCGGACTATAGCAATCAGCCCCAGCATTTT.

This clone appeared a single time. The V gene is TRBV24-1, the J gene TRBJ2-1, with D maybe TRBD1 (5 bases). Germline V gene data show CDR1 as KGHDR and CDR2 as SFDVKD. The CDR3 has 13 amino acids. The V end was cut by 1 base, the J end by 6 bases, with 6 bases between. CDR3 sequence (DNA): TGTGCCACCAGTGATTTTCAGGGCAATGAGCAGTTCTTC. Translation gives CATSDFQGNEQFF.

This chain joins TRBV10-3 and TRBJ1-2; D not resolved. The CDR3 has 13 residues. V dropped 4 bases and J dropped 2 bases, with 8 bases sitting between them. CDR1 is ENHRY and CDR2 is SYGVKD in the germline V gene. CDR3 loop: CAISGTGNYGYTF. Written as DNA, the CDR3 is TGTGCCATCAGTGGGACGGGAAACTATGGCTACACCTTC.

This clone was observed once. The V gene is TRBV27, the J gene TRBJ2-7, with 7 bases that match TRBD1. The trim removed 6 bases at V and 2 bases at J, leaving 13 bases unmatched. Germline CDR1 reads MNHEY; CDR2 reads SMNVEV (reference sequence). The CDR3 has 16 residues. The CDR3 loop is CASRKATTGITYEQYF. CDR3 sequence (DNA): TGTGCCAGCAGGAAAGCTACGACAGGGATCACCTACGAGCAGTACTTC.

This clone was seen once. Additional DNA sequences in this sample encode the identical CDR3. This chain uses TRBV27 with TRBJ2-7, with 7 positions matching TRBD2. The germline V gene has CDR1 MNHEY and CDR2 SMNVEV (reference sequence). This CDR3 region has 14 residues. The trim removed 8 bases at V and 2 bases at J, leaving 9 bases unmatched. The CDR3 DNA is TGTGCCAGCTCCTTTAGGGAGGGTCCCTACGAGCAGTACTTC. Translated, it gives CASSFREGPYEQYF.

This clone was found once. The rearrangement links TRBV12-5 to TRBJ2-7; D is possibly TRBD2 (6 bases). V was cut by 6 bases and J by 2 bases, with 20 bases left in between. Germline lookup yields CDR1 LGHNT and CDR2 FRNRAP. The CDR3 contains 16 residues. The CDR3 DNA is TGTGCTAGTGGCGCGACTAGAACCGAAGACCCCTACGAGCAGTACTTC. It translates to CASGATRTEDPYEQYF.

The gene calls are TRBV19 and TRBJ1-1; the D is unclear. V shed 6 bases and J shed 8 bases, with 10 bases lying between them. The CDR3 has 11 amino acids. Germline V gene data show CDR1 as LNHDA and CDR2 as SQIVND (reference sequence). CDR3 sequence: CASRVSREAFF. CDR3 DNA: TGTGCCAGTAGAGTGAGCAGGGAAGCTTTCTTT.